A single sample is the source of the 8 T cell receptor beta chains below, sequenced in a study of T cells in localized non-small cell lung cancer. The assay was immunoSEQ multiplex PCR, and TCRdb's table has in-frame clones only and misses some. This sample has 1,500 to 2,000 clones; approximately 17% occur once, and the top ten carry approximately 10%. Sequenced here: normal lung tissue next to the tumor, sampled before any cancer treatment. These receptors came from a male donor older than 55 with stage III squamous cell lung carcinoma.

J is TRBJ1-5 and V is TRBV15; D might be TRBD1 (5 bases). The germline V gene has CDR1 LNHNV and CDR2 YYDKDF (reference sequence). This CDR3 has 14 amino acids. Deletions cut 1 base from V and 3 bases from J, with 7 bases between. CDR3 nucleotides: TGTGCCACCAGCAGAGGACAGAACAATCAGCCCCAGCATTTT. It encodes CATSRGQNNQPQHF.

This clone was found a few times. The rearrangement uses TRBV7-6 and TRBJ2-3; perhaps TRBD1 as D (6 bases). V lost 8 bases to trimming and J lost 3 bases, with 15 bases between them. This CDR3 is 14 amino acids long. CDR1 and CDR2 from the germline V gene are SGHVS and FNYEAQ. The DNA of the CDR3 is TGTGCCAGCCCTCCCACAGGGTTTACAGATACGCAGTATTTT. It codes for CASPPTGFTDTQYF.

There are a few counts of this clone. The J gene is TRBJ1-2, the V gene TRBV11-3, with 7 bases matching TRBD1. Germline-derived CDR1 and CDR2 are SGHNT and YENEEA. The CDR3 is 14 residues long. The V segment lost 5 bases and the J segment 4 bases; nucleotides outside the gene matches: 7. In DNA form, the CDR3 reads TGTGCCAGCAGCCAACAGGGACAGACCTATGGCTACACCTTC. As protein: CASSQQGQTYGYTF.

In this sample, this clone turned up a few times. The chain has TRBV9 and TRBJ2-3; 7 nucleotides line up with TRBD1. J lost 6 bases, V lost 0 bases, and 7 bases had no gene match. Germline CDR1 is SGDLS and CDR2 is YYNGEE. The CDR3 has 15 amino acids. CDR3 residues: CASSVGGTEVDTQYF. CDR3 coding DNA: TGTGCCAGCAGCGTAGGTGGGACAGAAGTGGATACGCAGTATTTT.

V gene TRBV5-1 combines with J gene TRBJ1-1; weak D call: TRBD1 (5 bases). The CDR3 runs to 15 residues. The germline gives CDR1 SGHRS, CDR2 YFSETQ. The V end lost 0 bases, the J end lost 2 bases, and 11 bases lay between the germline ends. The CDR3: CASSLGDFSNTEAFF. The CDR3 DNA is TGCGCCAGCAGCTTGGGGGACTTCTCAAACACTGAAGCTTTCTTT.

The chain has TRBV28 and TRBJ1-6; 8 nucleotides line up with TRBD1. This CDR3 has 16 residues. Trimming at V came to 8 bases and at J to 5 bases, leaving 11 bases not matched to a gene. In germline, CDR1 is MDHEN, CDR2 SYDVKM. CDR3 nucleotide sequence: TGTGCCAGCCGTTCTGGAAGACAGGGGAATAATTCACCCCTCCACTTT. This translates into CASRSGRQGNNSPLHF.

This clone is termed large (0.1 to 1%). This chain joins TRBV19 and TRBJ2-3; no clear D. V was clipped by 5 bases and J by 3 bases, with 9 bases between them. There are 13 residues in the CDR3. CDR1 is LNHDA and CDR2 is SQIVND in the germline V gene (reference sequence). Here the CDR3 DNA reads TGTGCCAGTAGTTATACGATTACAGATACGCAGTATTTT. This sequence encodes CASSYTITDTQYF.

This clone has a handful of counts. The genes are TRBV12-5 and TRBJ2-3; no clear D. CDR3 length: 15 residues. Germline CDR1 is LGHNT and CDR2 is FRNRAP. This CDR3 is CASIPSIPSTDTQYF. DNA of the CDR3: TGTGCCAGCATACCCAGCATTCCTAGCACAGATACGCAGTATTTT.